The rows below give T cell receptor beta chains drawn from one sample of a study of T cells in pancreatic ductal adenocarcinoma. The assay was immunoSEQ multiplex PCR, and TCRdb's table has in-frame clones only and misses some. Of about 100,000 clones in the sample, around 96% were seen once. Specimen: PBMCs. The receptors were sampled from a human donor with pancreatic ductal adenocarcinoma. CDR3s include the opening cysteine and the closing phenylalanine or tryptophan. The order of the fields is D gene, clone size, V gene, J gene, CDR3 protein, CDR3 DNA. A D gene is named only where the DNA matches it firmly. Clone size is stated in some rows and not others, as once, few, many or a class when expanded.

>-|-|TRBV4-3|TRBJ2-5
CASSQDLNYQETQYF
TGCGCCAGCAGCCAAGATCTTAACTATCAAGAGACCCAGTACTTC
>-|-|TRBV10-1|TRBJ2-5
CASNLCGFRETQYF
TGCGCCAGCAACCTATGCGGGTTCCGGGAGACCCAGTACTTC
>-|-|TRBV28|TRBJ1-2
CASSLGGDSYTF
TGTGCCAGCAGTTTAGGTGGGGACAGCTACACCTTC
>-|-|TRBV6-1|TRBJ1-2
CASSGGPGLPIGYGYTF
TGTGCCAGCAGTGGAGGGCCAGGACTACCGATCGGCTATGGCTACACCTTC
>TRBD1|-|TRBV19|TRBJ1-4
CASSGGQATNEKLFF
TGTGCCAGTAGTGGAGGACAGGCAACTAATGAAAAACTGTTTTTT
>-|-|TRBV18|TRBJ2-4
CASSADRSSIQYF
TGTGCCAGCTCAGCCGACAGATCTTCCATTCAGTACTTC
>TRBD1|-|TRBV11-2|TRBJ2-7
CASSRRLSTPGQGPYEQYF
TGTGCCAGCAGCCGCCGCCTTTCCACCCCGGGACAGGGTCCCTACGAGCAGTACTTC
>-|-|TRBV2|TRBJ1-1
CASSGPGGNTEAFF
TGTGCCAGCAGTGGCCCGGGAGGGAACACTGAAGCTTTCTTT
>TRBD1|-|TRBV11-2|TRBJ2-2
CASSLVRDRANLPAGELFF
TGTGCCAGCAGCTTAGTCCGGGACAGGGCTAATCTCCCTGCCGGGGAGCTGTTTTTT
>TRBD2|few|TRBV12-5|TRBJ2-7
CASYPSGRANYEQYF
TGTGCTAGTTACCCCAGCGGGAGGGCCAACTACGAGCAGTACTTC
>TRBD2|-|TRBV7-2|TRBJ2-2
CASSSGGTGELFF
TGTGCCAGCAGCTCCGGGGGGACCGGGGAGCTGTTTTTT
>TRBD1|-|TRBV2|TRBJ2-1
CASRSGQGADEQFF
TGTGCCAGCAGGTCTGGACAGGGGGCTGATGAGCAGTTCTTC